This T cell receptor beta chain was sequenced in a study of blood T cell repertoires in COVID-19. Looking at the study overall: The study drew acute and convalescent COVID-19 samples from the United States, Italy and Spain. From T cells, B-cell-depleted T cells, or PBMCs came the material, which was cDNA or gDNA.

In the original analysis: By means of reference gene primer amplification, nucleated cell counts were estimated. TCRdb's copy holds only in-frame clones and misses some; the assay was immunoSEQ multiplex PCR. V and J calls and clone size follow that table, whereas D and trimming were derived from the DNA. The sample contains about 230,000 clones, 70% to 90% of which appear only once. The V end lost 3 bases, the J end lost 2 bases, and 9 bases lay between the germline ends. Germline V gene data show CDR1 as LNHDA and CDR2 as SQIVND (reference sequence). The CDR3 extends over 14 amino acids. The rearrangement joins TRBV19 to TRBJ2-3; D not resolved. The sample was peripheral blood. This TCR was sampled from a woman between 18 and 29 years old who had recovered from COVID-19. The CDR3 is CASSIRGHTDTQYF. CDR3 nucleotides: TGTGCCAGTAGTATTCGAGGTCACACAGATACGCAGTATTTT. The whole variable domain, filled in from reference TRBV19 and TRBJ2-3, reads DGGITQSPKYLFRKEGQNVTLSCEQNLNHDAMYWYRQDPGQGLRLIYYSQIVNDFQKGDIAEGYSVSREKKESFPLTVTSAQKNPTAFYLCASSIRGHTDTQYFGPGTRLTVL.